A selection of T cell receptor beta chains follows, all from one sample in a study of Graves' ophthalmopathy and Graves' hyperthyroidism. Via MiXCR, TCRdb re-called the multiplex PCR reads, giving one row per CDR3 protein. Of 500,000 to 700,000 distinct CDR3 sequences in the sample, approximately 37% are singletons; the top ten hold around 4.6%. The specimen was peripheral blood or thyroid tissue (not recorded which). These receptor sequences come from an adult man with Graves' hyperthyroidism. The CDR3 runs from the conserved cysteine through the conserved F or W. A row's size may be missing; if present it is once, few, many or a size class.

J | size | length | V | CDR3
TRBJ1-4 | many | 12 | TRBV7-9 | CASSLTNEKLFF
TRBJ2-7 | once | 14 | TRBV7-2 | CASSVGGGTGEQYF
TRBJ1-2 | NA | 14 | TRBV28 | CASSSGGATIGYTF
TRBJ1-6 | many | 16 | TRBV20-1 | CSARNPARNYNSPLHF
TRBJ1-2 | many | 15 | TRBV12-3/TRBV12-4 | CASSLQGVGGYGYTF
TRBJ1-1 | NA | 16 | TRBV12-3/TRBV12-4 | CASSLGWSGAGTEAFF
TRBJ2-5 | NA | 16 | TRBV7-8 | CASSPRLAGGKETQYF
TRBJ2-7 | many | 12 | TRBV5-1 | CASSGTDYEQYF
TRBJ2-5 | many | 14 | TRBV29-1 | CSPTGDRVGETQYF
NA | NA | 15 | TRBV6-5 | CASSYSGLAGQTQYF
TRBJ2-2 | NA | 14 | TRBV10-3 | CAISESRFTGELLF
TRBJ2-6 | NA | 14 | TRBV7-9 | CASSLGAADNVLTF
TRBJ1-3 | NA | 16 | TRBV7-2 | CASTHGGGVSGNTIYF
TRBJ2-3 | NA | 15 | TRBV6-1 | CASSGSGASTDTQYF
TRBJ1-1 | NA | 19 | TRBV5-1 | CASSLRSGTGLLGNTEAFF
TRBJ2-2 | few | 15 | TRBV19 | CASSIGLAPTGELFF
TRBJ1-1 | few | 14 | TRBV12-3/TRBV12-4 | CASIPTGLMTEAFF
TRBJ2-7 | NA | 16 | TRBV20-1 | CSATSDLPQGLYEQYF
TRBJ2-7 | many | 15 | TRBV19 | CASSIADSSTYEQYF
TRBJ2-7 | NA | 16 | TRBV25-1 | CASSVGTGMSSYEQYF
TRBJ2-2 | many | 17 | TRBV5-1 | CASSHAGTGANTGELFF
TRBJ2-2 | NA | 14 | TRBV12-5 | CASGLGVRAGELFF
TRBJ1-1 | few | 15 | TRBV5-8 | CASSLGGGGATEAFF
TRBJ2-6 | many | 17 | TRBV12-3/TRBV12-4 | CASSLGTGRSGANVLTF
TRBJ2-7 | many | 15 | TRBV7-8 | CASSSGSRSSYEQYF
TRBJ2-3 | NA | 15 | TRBV12-5 | CASGGFLGGADTQYF
TRBJ2-7 | few | 13 | TRBV5-8 | CASSRLAGREQYF
TRBJ2-5 | NA | 16 | TRBV5-4 | CASSLPSGGIQETQYF
TRBJ1-2 | once | 14 | TRBV29-1 | CSVGPGTDMHGYIF
TRBJ2-2 | many | 15 | TRBV5-1 | CASSFEGAGTGELFF
TRBJ2-3 | NA | 15 | TRBV15 | CATSRDSGSTDTQYF
NA | once | 15 | TRBV6-5 | CASSYSIGRHNEQFF